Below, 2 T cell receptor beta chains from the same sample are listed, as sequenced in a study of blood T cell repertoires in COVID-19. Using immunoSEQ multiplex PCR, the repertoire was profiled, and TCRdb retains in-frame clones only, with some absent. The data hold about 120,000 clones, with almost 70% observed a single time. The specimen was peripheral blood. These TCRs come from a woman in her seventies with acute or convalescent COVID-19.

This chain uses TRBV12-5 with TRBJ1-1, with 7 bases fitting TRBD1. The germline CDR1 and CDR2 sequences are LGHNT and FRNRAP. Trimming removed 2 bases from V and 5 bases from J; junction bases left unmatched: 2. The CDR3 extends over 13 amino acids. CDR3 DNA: TGTGCTAGTGGTTTGACAGGGGCGACTGAAGCTTTCTTT. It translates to CASGLTGATEAFF.

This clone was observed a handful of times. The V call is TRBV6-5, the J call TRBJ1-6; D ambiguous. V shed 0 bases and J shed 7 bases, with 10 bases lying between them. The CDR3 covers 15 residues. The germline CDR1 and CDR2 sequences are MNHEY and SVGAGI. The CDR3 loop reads CASSYSSLLNSPLHF. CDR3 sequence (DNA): TGTGCCAGCAGTTACTCGAGCCTCCTAAATTCACCCCTCCACTTT.